The 27 T cell receptor beta chains below were found in one sample sequenced in a study of blood T cell repertoires in COVID-19. Profiling relied on immunoSEQ multiplex PCR, and the TCRdb table lists in-frame clones only, not all of them. This table has about 210,000 clones, approximately 85% appearing once. Sequencing used peripheral blood. Every receptor here comes from a man aged 45-65 years with COVID-19, enrolled during active disease.

The chain links TRBV30 to TRBJ1-6, with D tentatively TRBD1 (5 bases). The CDR3 has 15 residues. Trimming stripped 0 bases from V and 1 base from J, with 7 bases between. From germline, CDR1 is GTSNPN and CDR2 SVGIG (reference sequence). The CDR3 coding sequence is TGTGCCTGGAGTGTAAAGGGGTCCTATAATTCACCCCTCCACTTT. Protein sequence: CAWSVKGSYNSPLHF. Full variable domain (outside the CDR3, taken from reference TRBV30 and TRBJ1-6): SQTIHQWPATLVQPVGSPLSLECTVEGTSNPNLYWYRQAAGRGLQLLFYSVGIGQISSEVPQNLSASRPQDRQFILSSKKLLLSDSGFYLCAWSVKGSYNSPLHFGNGTRLTVT.

The chain couples TRBV7-2 to TRBJ2-7; a possible D gene is TRBD1 (6 bases). Germline assignment: CDR1 SGHTA and CDR2 FQGNSA. Deletions cut 2 bases from V and 3 bases from J, with 20 bases between. The CDR3 length is 17 residues. The CDR3 nucleotides read TGTGCCAGCAGCTTAAGGAGGACAGTAACCTTTAACTACGAGCAGTACTTC. This codes for CASSLRRTVTFNYEQYF.

This clone occurred a few times. The rearrangement links TRBV30 to TRBJ2-7; 9 bases are shared with TRBD1. Germline-derived CDR1 and CDR2 are GTSNPN and SVGIG (reference sequence). The CDR3 sequence is 14 residues long. J lost 1 base, V lost 6 bases, and 7 bases had no gene match. CDR3 residues: CACRRGTGSYEQYF. CDR3 DNA: TGTGCCTGCCGACGTGGGACAGGGTCCTACGAGCAGTACTTC.

This clone has just a few counts. This chain joins TRBV11-2 and TRBJ1-6; D unresolved. CDR1 and CDR2 from the germline V gene are SGHAT and FQNNGV. The length of the CDR3 is 14 residues. V lost 8 bases, J lost 0 bases, and 8 bases lay in between. The CDR3 spells CASGALSYNSPLHF. DNA for the CDR3: TGTGCCAGCGGAGCCCTCTCCTATAATTCACCCCTCCACTTT.

This chain uses TRBV18 with TRBJ2-5; a possible D gene is TRBD1 (5 bases). Trimming stripped 2 bases from V and 5 bases from J, with 12 bases between. Per the germline V gene, CDR1 is KGHSH and CDR2 is LQKENI. CDR3 length: 14 amino acids. CDR3 in DNA: TGTGCCAGCTCACCAGCCAGATCAGGGGAGACCCAGTACTTC. It translates to CASSPARSGETQYF. The entire variable domain, with the rest obtained from reference TRBV18 and TRBJ2-5, is as follows: NAGVMQNPRHLVRRRGQEARLRCSPMKGHSHVYWYRQLPEEGLKFMVYLQKENIIDESGMPKERFSAEFPKEGPSILRIQQVVRGDSAAYFCASSPARSGETQYFGPGTRLLVL.

Only one count was recorded for this clone. The chain employs TRBV27 and TRBJ1-4, with 9 nucleotides matching TRBD1. The junction had 7 bases not matched to a gene; V was cut back by 3 bases and J by 8 bases. CDR1 MNHEY and CDR2 SMNVEV come from the germline V gene (reference sequence). The CDR3 covers 15 residues. The CDR3 DNA sequence: TGTGCCAGCAGTTTGGTGGGACAGGGAGTAGAAAAACTGTTTTTT. Translating it yields CASSLVGQGVEKLFF.

Points on this clone: Additional DNA sequences in this sample encode the identical CDR3. This rearrangement joins TRBV28 to TRBJ1-5, with 7 positions matching TRBD1. The CDR3 covers 14 residues. Trimming at V came to 6 bases and at J to 2 bases, leaving 4 bases not matched to a gene. The germline V gene has CDR1 MDHEN and CDR2 SYDVKM. The CDR3 is CASSLTGGNQPQHF. The CDR3 nucleotides are TGTGCCAGCAGCCTAACAGGGGGCAATCAGCCCCAGCATTTT.

The V call is TRBV29-1, the J call TRBJ1-1; D call uncertain. Trimming pared 5 bases from V and 1 base from J, leaving 14 bases between. The CDR3 covers 14 residues. Germline CDR1 and CDR2: SQVTM and ANQGSEA. In DNA, the CDR3 is TGCAGCGTTCTTGTTTTGGCAGAGAACACTGAAGCTTTCTTT. Amino acid sequence: CSVLVLAENTEAFF. The full variable domain, with the rest looked up from reference TRBV29-1 and TRBJ1-1, is SAVISQKPSRDICQRGTSLTIQCQVDSQVTMMFWYRQQPGQSLTLIATANQGSEATYESGFVIDKFPISRPNLTFSTLTVSNMSPEDSSIYLCSVLVLAENTEAFFGQGTRLTVV.

This clone came up a few times. This chain connects TRBV6-5 to TRBJ2-3; D is unclear. The CDR3 consists of 16 residues. In germline, CDR1 is MNHEY, CDR2 SVGAGI. V was cut by 1 base and J by 1 base, with 12 bases left in between. The DNA for the CDR3 is TGTGCCAGCAGTTACTACACAGCTCTTCGCACAGATACGCAGTATTTT. As protein: CASSYYTALRTDTQYF.

Details on this clone: One end of the junction does not line up with germline, which may come from a read error. The chain joins TRBV7-7 to TRBJ2-1; the match to TRBD1 covers 10 bases. The CDR3 length is 16 residues. CDR1 and CDR2 from the germline V gene are SSHAT and FNYEAQ (reference sequence). The CDR3 DNA reads as TGTGCTAGCAGCTCAGGCACGGGACAGGGGTACAATGAGCAGTTCTTC. This gives the protein CASSSGTGQGYNEQFF.

The table lists this clone with a count of one. The CDR3 loop reads CASSESARGRIPQHF. In DNA form, the CDR3 reads TGCGCCAGCAGTGAGTCAGCACGCGGGAGGATTCCCCAGCATTTT. The rearrangement uses TRBV10-2 and TRBJ1-5; D unresolved. V lost 0 bases and J 10 bases, leaving 16 bases between the germline ends. CDR3 length: 15 residues. CDR1 is WSHSY and CDR2 is SAAADI in the germline V gene.

V and J are TRBV27 and TRBJ1-2, with D possibly being TRBD1 (5 bases). CDR1 and CDR2 from the germline V gene are MNHEY and SMNVEV (reference sequence). Trimming took 6 bases from V and 7 from J, leaving 21 bases between them. There are 15 residues in the CDR3. The CDR3 coding sequence is TGTGCCAGCAGCCCAGGGATTCGCGGCGGTGGTGGCTACACCTTC. Translation gives CASSPGIRGGGGYTF.

The V gene is TRBV6-5, the J gene TRBJ2-7, with a tentative D call TRBD2 (6 bases). The length of the CDR3 is 13 residues. Germline loops: CDR1 MNHEY, CDR2 SVGAGI. The ends were cut back, 3 bases at V and 3 bases at J, with 9 bases in the middle. The CDR3 loop reads CASSYGLNYEQYF. DNA of the CDR3: TGTGCCAGCAGTTATGGACTAAACTACGAGCAGTACTTC.

The chain uses TRBV6-6 and TRBJ1-6, with TRBD1 as a possible D gene (6 bases). Germline V lookup: CDR1 MNHNY, CDR2 SVGAGI (reference sequence). CDR3 length: 15 amino acids. Trimming stripped 8 bases from V and 0 bases from J, with 11 bases between. The CDR3 region is CASGRGSSYNSPLHF. DNA for the CDR3: TGTGCCAGCGGTAGGGGGAGCTCCTATAATTCACCCCTCCACTTT.

V usage is TRBV11-1 and J usage is TRBJ2-3, with 8 bases lining up with TRBD2. This CDR3 is 15 amino acids long. Unmatched junction bases numbered 2, after V lost 3 bases and J lost 0 bases. Germline V gives CDR1 SGHAT, CDR2 FQDESV (reference sequence). The CDR3 DNA reads TGTGCCAGCAGCTTTGTAGCGGGGAGCACAGATACGCAGTATTTT. It codes for CASSFVAGSTDTQYF.

The V and J genes are TRBV7-2 and TRBJ1-2; D ambiguous. The CDR3 spans 15 residues. V was pared by 4 bases and J by 0 bases, with 12 bases between. Germline V lookup: CDR1 SGHTA, CDR2 FQGNSA. CDR3 nucleotides: TGTGCCAGCAGCTCCCTTTCCAGATCTAACTATGGCTACACCTTC. Translated: CASSSLSRSNYGYTF. The full variable domain, with the rest looked up from reference TRBV7-2 and TRBJ1-2, is GAGVSQSPSNKVTEKGKDVELRCDPISGHTALYWYRQSLGQGLEFLIYFQGNSAPDKSGLPSDRFSAERTGGSVSTLTIQRTQQEDSAVYLCASSSLSRSNYGYTFGSGTRLTVV.

The rearrangement joins TRBV27 to TRBJ2-1, with D tentatively TRBD2 (6 bases). The CDR3 loop spans 15 amino acids. V dropped 3 bases and J dropped 2 bases, with 11 bases sitting between them. CDR1 MNHEY and CDR2 SMNVEV come from the germline V gene (reference sequence). The CDR3 coding sequence is TGTGCCAGCAGTTTGTCTAGCGCCGCCTACAATGAGCAGTTCTTC. Translated: CASSLSSAAYNEQFF.

This clone was found once. V is TRBV2 and J is TRBJ2-2; no clear D gene. This CDR3 spans 13 amino acids. The germline gives CDR1 SNHLY, CDR2 FYNNEI. The V gene lost 6 bases and the J gene lost 5 bases, with 10 bases spanning the gap. CDR3 sequence: CASSLSRTGELFF. Here the CDR3 DNA reads TGTGCCAGCAGCCTTTCGCGGACCGGGGAGCTGTTTTTT.

V is TRBV30 and J is TRBJ2-1; D may be TRBD1 (5 bases). Looked up from germline, CDR1 is GTSNPN and CDR2 is SVGIG (reference sequence). This CDR3 spans 13 amino acids. V lost 0 bases and J 6 bases, leaving 9 bases between the germline ends. The CDR3 region is CAWSVGRVNEQFF. The CDR3 DNA reads as TGTGCCTGGAGTGTGGGCAGGGTCAATGAGCAGTTCTTC.

The rearrangement joins TRBV30 to TRBJ1-5; possible D gene TRBD1, 6 bases. With 2 bases removed from V and 4 bases from J, the gap between germline ends came to 9 bases. This CDR3 region has 13 residues. The germline gives CDR1 GTSNPN, CDR2 SVGIG (reference sequence). In DNA form, the CDR3 reads TGTGCCTGGAGTTTACAGGGAAATCAGCCCCAGCATTTT. It is translated as CAWSLQGNQPQHF. Drawing the rest from reference TRBV30 and TRBJ1-5, the complete variable domain is SQTIHQWPATLVQPVGSPLSLECTVEGTSNPNLYWYRQAAGRGLQLLFYSVGIGQISSEVPQNLSASRPQDRQFILSSKKLLLSDSGFYLCAWSLQGNQPQHFGDGTRLSIL.

This clone has a single count. V and J are TRBV25-1 and TRBJ1-2; D may be TRBD1 (5 bases). The CDR3 spans 14 residues. Germline-derived CDR1 and CDR2 are MGHDK and SYGVNS. V was shortened by 8 bases and J by 4 bases, with 17 bases between the two germline ends. In DNA form, the CDR3 reads TGTGCCAGCTCCACCACGACAGCCCGCTATGGCTACACCTTC. Amino acids: CASSTTTARYGYTF.

The genes are TRBV18 and TRBJ1-3; perhaps TRBD1 as D (5 bases). Trimming cost V 1 base and J 2 bases, with 21 bases left between them. Looked up from germline, CDR1 is KGHSH and CDR2 is LQKENI. The length of the CDR3 is 19 residues. CDR3 sequence reads: CASSPLLAGSLPPGNTIYF. CDR3 coding DNA: TGTGCCAGCTCACCACTCCTTGCAGGGTCCCTTCCTCCTGGAAACACCATATATTTT.

The gene calls are TRBV5-4 and TRBJ2-7; D perhaps matches TRBD1 (5 bases). CDR3 length: 15 amino acids. Trimming pared 2 bases from V and 2 bases from J, leaving 14 bases between. CDR1 is SGHNT, CDR2 YYREEE, per germline (reference sequence). In nucleotides, the CDR3 is TGTGCCAGCAGCTTTCGCGGCAGGGATCCCTACGAGCAGTACTTC. As protein: CASSFRGRDPYEQYF.

J is TRBJ1-2 and V is TRBV11-2; 7 nucleotides line up with TRBD1. Trimming removed 5 bases from V and 4 bases from J; junction bases left unmatched: 7. CDR1 is SGHAT and CDR2 is FQNNGV in the germline V gene. The CDR3 is made up of 14 amino acids. CDR3 sequence: CASSQRTGPYGYTF. In DNA, the CDR3 is TGTGCCAGCAGCCAAAGGACAGGCCCCTATGGCTACACCTTC.

V usage is TRBV21-1 and J usage is TRBJ1-1. TRBV21-1 is shown as a pseudogene. This CDR3 is built from 16 residues. DNA for the CDR3: TGTGCCAGCAGCAAAGTGGCGGGGATCGTAACTCTTGAAGCTTTCTTT. It codes for CASSKVAGIVTLEAFF.

The chain recombines TRBV12-3 or TRBV12-4 with TRBJ2-7; D is unclear. The CDR3 has 13 amino acids. With 2 bases removed from V and 3 bases from J, the gap between germline ends came to 8 bases. CDR3 coding DNA: TGTGCCAGCAGTTTAAGCTGGTACTACGAGCAGTACTTC. It specifies CASSLSWYYEQYF.

In this sample, this clone turned up once. The J gene is TRBJ2-5, the V gene TRBV5-1; TRBD2 matches at 13 bases. The CDR3 contains 16 residues. The V gene end was trimmed by 5 bases and the J gene end by 0 bases; junction bases not matched to a gene: 4. The V gene's germline CDR1 is SGHRS and CDR2 YFSETQ. CDR3 residues: CASSIGTSGDQETQYF. The DNA of the CDR3 is TGCGCCAGCAGTATAGGGACTAGCGGGGACCAAGAGACCCAGTACTTC.